These 16 T cell receptor beta chains originate from one sample sequenced in a study of blood T cell repertoires in COVID-19 (dated by TCRdb to 2019 to 2021). Library construction relied on the immunoSEQ multiplex PCR assay. TCRdb provides this immuneACCESS table in a form limited to in-frame rearrangements. Some clones are lacking; in checked studies, under half of them reflect an unresolved V gene, and why the rest are absent is not known. The sample table contains around 100,000 clones; only one count was recorded for approximately 81% of them. In total, the top ten clones hold 9.5% to 15% of the sample. Sequencing input: peripheral blood. Source of these receptors: a human donor in a cohort sampled during active COVID-19.

CDR3 loop: CASSPPGRNEQFF. The DNA of the CDR3 is TGTGCCAGCTCACCACCGGGCAGAAATGAGCAGTTCTTC. V and J are TRBV18 and TRBJ2-1; D gene uncertain. The CDR3 covers 13 residues. Germline lookup yields CDR1 KGHSH and CDR2 LQKENI. Trimming cost V 0 bases and J 7 bases, with 7 bases left between them.

As for this clone: At one boundary the junction diverges from the germline segment, which might be a read error. V is TRBV6-1 and J is TRBJ2-3; 7 bases match TRBD2. The CDR3 runs to 16 residues. CDR1 MNHNS and CDR2 SASEGT come from the germline V gene. The CDR3 DNA follows: TGTGCCAGCAGTGAAGGGGGAGCGGGAACCACATATACGCAGTATTTT. This gives the protein CASSEGGAGTTYTQYF.

The chain recombines TRBV27 with TRBJ2-3, with 7 bases identical to TRBD1. Germline V gene lookup returns CDR1 MNHEY and CDR2 SMNVEV (reference sequence). CDR3 length: 18 residues. V gave up 3 bases and J gave up 4 bases; unmatched junction bases: 16. Here the CDR3 DNA reads TGTGCCAGCAGTTTGCGGAGAGGGGGCAGGGGTTTCGCAGATACGCAGTATTTT. Translated: CASSLRRGGRGFADTQYF.

The gene calls are TRBV6-5 and TRBJ2-7, with TRBD1 as a possible D gene (5 bases). CDR1 is MNHEY, CDR2 SVGAGI, per germline. With 8 bases removed from V and 3 bases from J, the gap between germline ends came to 17 bases. The CDR3 runs to 14 residues. The CDR3 DNA is TGTGCCAGCTCAACCAGGGATAAGGTCTACGAGCAGTACTTC. Translation gives CASSTRDKVYEQYF.

The chain joins TRBV5-4 to TRBJ2-7, with 12 bases that match TRBD2. V gave up 5 bases and J gave up 5 bases; unmatched junction bases: 8. CDR1 and CDR2 (germline): SGHNT, YYREEE (reference sequence). This CDR3 is built from 15 residues. The CDR3 DNA sequence: TGTGCCAGCAGGGCCGGGACTAGCGGGCCAAACGAGCAGTACTTC. Its translation: CASRAGTSGPNEQYF.

The rearrangement joins TRBV6-2 or TRBV6-3 to TRBJ2-7; tentatively, D is TRBD2 (5 bases). Trimming pared 2 bases from V and 1 base from J, leaving 12 bases between. The length of the CDR3 is 15 residues. Germline V lookup: CDR1 MNHEY, CDR2 SVGEGT. In DNA form, the CDR3 reads TGTGCCAGCAGTTACCGGACTGATAGGTCCTACGAGCAGTACTTC. Translation gives CASSYRTDRSYEQYF.

This clone was found a few times. This chain connects TRBV5-6 to TRBJ1-5; D not resolved. Trimming shortened V by 0 bases and J by 4 bases, and 8 bases separated the two germline ends. The CDR3 loop spans 14 amino acids. Germline V lookup: CDR1 SGHDT, CDR2 YYEEEE. CDR3 region: CASSLGPTNQPQHF. The CDR3 nucleotides are TGTGCCAGCAGCTTGGGTCCTACGAATCAGCCCCAGCATTTT.

This clone was counted between two and nine times. The rearrangement joins TRBV18 to TRBJ2-2; 7 nucleotides align to TRBD2. V gave up 4 bases and J gave up 4 bases; unmatched junction bases: 9. The CDR3 runs 16 residues. CDR1 is KGHSH and CDR2 is LQKENI in the germline V gene. CDR3 loop: CASSLGLAELTGELFF. The CDR3 nucleotides read TGTGCCAGCTCACTCGGGCTAGCGGAGCTCACCGGGGAGCTGTTTTTT. Together with reference TRBV18 and TRBJ2-2, the CDR3 gives the full variable domain: NAGVMQNPRHLVRRRGQEARLRCSPMKGHSHVYWYRQLPEEGLKFMVYLQKENIIDESGMPKERFSAEFPKEGPSILRIQQVVRGDSAAYFCASSLGLAELTGELFFGEGSRLTVL.

V usage is TRBV28 and J usage is TRBJ1-6; 8 nucleotides line up with TRBD1. This CDR3 is built from 15 residues. The trim removed 4 bases at V and 8 bases at J, leaving 7 bases unmatched. Germline CDR1 and CDR2: MDHEN and SYDVKM. DNA of the CDR3: TGTGCCAGCAGTTCTTGGGACAGGTGGGATTCACCCCTCCACTTT. This encodes CASSSWDRWDSPLHF.

V and J are TRBV10-1 and TRBJ2-1; tentatively, D is TRBD2 (5 bases). Germline lookup yields CDR1 WNHNN and CDR2 SYGVQD (reference sequence). V was shortened by 2 bases and J by 5 bases, with 13 bases between the two germline ends. The CDR3 has 15 residues. The chain's CDR3 is CASSENSVYDNEQFF. Written as DNA, the CDR3 is TGCGCCAGCAGTGAGAATAGCGTATACGACAATGAGCAGTTCTTC.

The V and J genes are TRBV5-1 and TRBJ1-3; 8 bases line up with TRBD1. J was trimmed by 0 bases and V by 2 bases; bases with no gene match: 4. The length of the CDR3 is 16 residues. The germline CDR1 and CDR2 sequences are SGHRS and YFSETQ. The CDR3 loop reads CASSFGDRSSGNTIYF. In nucleotides, the CDR3 is TGCGCCAGCAGCTTCGGGGACAGGAGCTCTGGAAACACCATATATTTT. The whole variable domain, filled in from reference TRBV5-1 and TRBJ1-3, reads KAGVTQTPRYLIKTRGQQVTLSCSPISGHRSVSWYQQTPGQGLQFLFEYFSETQRNKGNFPGRFSGRQFSNSRSEMNVSTLELGDSALYLCASSFGDRSSGNTIYFGEGSWLTVV.

The CDR3 DNA reads TGTGCCAGCAGCCAAGCTAGCAGAGAACAAGAGACCCAGTACTTC. It specifies CASSQASREQETQYF. The chain has TRBV3-1 (or the pseudogene TRBV3-2) and TRBJ2-5; perhaps TRBD2 as D (5 bases). CDR3 length: 15 residues. Germline CDR1 reads LGHDT; CDR2 reads YNNKEL (reference sequence). V lost 1 base and J 2 bases, leaving 11 bases between the germline ends.

This clone was detected only a few times. The chain has TRBV7-2 and TRBJ1-5; the D gene is possibly TRBD1 (6 bases). From germline, CDR1 is SGHTA and CDR2 FQGNSA. This CDR3 is built from 15 residues. V lost 0 bases, J lost 6 bases, and 12 bases lay in between. The CDR3 nucleotides are TGTGCCAGCAGCTTAGCAGGGGGAAATGGTCAGCCCCAGCATTTT. Translated, it gives CASSLAGGNGQPQHF.

The chain couples TRBV10-3 to TRBJ2-1, with 11 bases identical to TRBD1. The J segment lost 9 bases and the V segment lost 10 bases, leaving 8 bases of the junction unmatched. From germline, CDR1 is ENHRY and CDR2 SYGVKD. This CDR3 contains 13 residues. The CDR3 DNA reads TGTGCCACCGGAGGACAGGGGGCCGGTGAGCAGTTCTTC. It is translated as CATGGQGAGEQFF.

CDR3: CASRDTGNTIYF. The CDR3 nucleotides read TGTGCCAGCAGAGACACTGGAAACACCATATATTTT. This chain uses TRBV6-5 with TRBJ1-3; no clear D gene. The V and J ends lost 6 bases and 2 bases respectively, with 5 bases between them. The germline V gene has CDR1 MNHEY and CDR2 SVGAGI. The length of the CDR3 is 12 residues.

This chain uses TRBV27 with TRBJ2-7; 9 nucleotides match TRBD2. V gave up 2 bases and J gave up 7 bases; unmatched junction bases: 9. The CDR3 runs 15 residues. CDR1 MNHEY and CDR2 SMNVEV come from the germline V gene (reference sequence). CDR3 residues: CASSLKIAGVREQYF. CDR3 nucleotides: TGTGCCAGCAGTTTAAAAATAGCGGGAGTACGGGAGCAGTACTTC.